A single sample is the source of the 14 T cell receptor beta chains below, sequenced in a study of shared clonotypes between healthy human individuals. Method: immunoSEQ multiplex PCR; TCRdb's copy keeps in-frame clones and lacks some. The table records 2.3 million or so clones, about 92% of them present only once. The sequenced sample consisted of naive CD4+ T cells from PBMCs. Subset specified: CD45RA+ positively selected. The receptor source for this set is a man between 18 and 29 years old in good health. Some clones in this sample may be carry-over from other donors' samples.

The CDR3 DNA follows: TGTGCCAGCAGCCTGGGACTAGTAAGCACAGATACGCAGTATTTT. Residues: CASSLGLVSTDTQYF. This chain connects TRBV7-3 to TRBJ2-3; TRBD2 matches 8 bases. The CDR3 is 15 residues long. V was pared by 5 bases and J by 0 bases, with 4 bases of the junction left unmatched. Germline V CDR1 and CDR2: SGHTA, FQGTGA.

The chain uses TRBV28 and TRBJ2-4, with D tentatively TRBD1 (6 bases). The V gene's germline CDR1 is MDHEN and CDR2 SYDVKM. This CDR3 is 15 amino acids long. Trimming pared 5 bases from V and 4 bases from J, leaving 15 bases between. The CDR3 loop reads CASSPPHGQKNIQYF. The CDR3 region has the DNA TGTGCCAGCAGTCCACCCCATGGACAGAAAAACATTCAGTACTTC.

The rearrangement links TRBV25-1 to TRBJ1-2; D not resolved. The CDR3 has 15 residues. The ends were cut back, 4 bases at V and 3 bases at J, with 15 bases in the middle. Germline V CDR1 and CDR2: MGHDK, SYGVNS. The CDR3 protein is CASSGVRVGDYGYTF. In DNA, the CDR3 is TGTGCCAGCAGTGGGGTGCGGGTCGGGGACTATGGCTACACCTTC.

This clone appeared a single time. The gene calls are TRBV6-4 and TRBJ1-1; TRBD1 is a possible D gene (5 bases). V lost 7 bases to trimming and J lost 4 bases, with 16 bases between them. This CDR3 is 14 amino acids long. CDR1 and CDR2 (germline): MRHNA, SNTAGT. The CDR3, as DNA: TGTGCCAGCAAACCAATGGGGCCTTCCACTGAAGCTTTCTTT. It translates to CASKPMGPSTEAFF.

The rearrangement uses TRBV4-1 and TRBJ1-6; maybe TRBD1 (5 bases). The CDR3 length is 16 residues. Trimming left V 1 base short and J 7 bases short, with 14 bases between. Germline CDR1 MGHRA, CDR2 YSYEKL. The CDR3 is CASSQVLGRANSPLHF. DNA of the CDR3: TGCGCCAGCAGCCAAGTCCTGGGCAGGGCAAATTCACCCCTCCACTTT.

This chain uses TRBV19 with TRBJ2-7; the match to TRBD1 covers 9 bases. The CDR3 contains 16 residues. V trimming: 4 bases; J trimming: 3 bases; junction bases outside the gene matches: 10. CDR1 LNHDA and CDR2 SQIVND come from the germline V gene (reference sequence). Here the CDR3 DNA reads TGTGCCAGTAGTAGGCCCTGGACAGGGGCCCTCTACGAGCAGTACTTC. As protein: CASSRPWTGALYEQYF.

The V call is TRBV5-4, the J call TRBJ2-1; D is possibly TRBD2 (6 bases). Trimming stripped 2 bases from V and 0 bases from J, with 12 bases between. CDR3 length: 16 amino acids. CDR1 SGHNT and CDR2 YYREEE come from the germline V gene (reference sequence). CDR3 in amino acids: CASSLGGAYSYNEQFF. The CDR3 nucleotides read TGTGCCAGCAGCTTAGGAGGGGCCTACTCCTACAATGAGCAGTTCTTC.

The rearrangement links TRBV19 to TRBJ2-5, with D possibly TRBD2 on 5 matching bases. Per germline, CDR1 LNHDA and CDR2 SQIVND (reference sequence). Trimming took off 1 base at V and 5 bases at J, with 11 bases between the two ends. The CDR3 spans 14 residues. CDR3 coding DNA: TGTGCCAGTAGTATAGGGGTGGGAGTGGAGACCCAGTACTTC. It codes for CASSIGVGVETQYF.

V gene TRBV4-1 combines with J gene TRBJ2-7; D is possibly TRBD2 (6 bases). Germline lookup yields CDR1 MGHRA and CDR2 YSYEKL. Trimming shortened V by 1 base and J by 2 bases, and 15 bases separated the two germline ends. This CDR3 is 16 amino acids long. CDR3 in amino acids: CASSQVLASVPYEQYF. DNA of the CDR3: TGCGCCAGCAGCCAAGTCTTGGCTAGCGTTCCCTACGAGCAGTACTTC.

This chain links TRBV5-1 with TRBJ1-4; TRBD1 agrees at 7 bases. V shed 2 bases and J 8 bases; nucleotides not matched to a gene: 3. This CDR3 has 13 amino acids. CDR1 is SGHRS and CDR2 is YFSETQ in the germline V gene. CDR3 amino acids: CASSFGQDEKLFF. CDR3 nucleotide sequence: TGCGCCAGCAGCTTTGGACAGGACGAAAAACTGTTTTTT.

The gene calls are TRBV5-6 and TRBJ2-7, with D hard to call. The V end lost 1 base, the J end lost 0 bases, and 14 bases lay between the germline ends. The CDR3 consists of 16 residues. The V gene's germline CDR1 is SGHDT and CDR2 YYEEEE. This CDR3 is CASSLYGNLYSYEQYF. Here the CDR3 DNA reads TGTGCCAGCAGCTTGTATGGAAACCTGTACTCCTACGAGCAGTACTTC.

The rearrangement joins TRBV27 to TRBJ1-5, with 9 positions matching TRBD1. The CDR3 consists of 13 residues. Trimming removed 2 bases from V and 15 bases from J; junction bases left unmatched: 8. CDR1 is MNHEY, CDR2 SMNVEV, per germline (reference sequence). The CDR3 nucleotides are TGTGCCAGCAGTTTAAGGGGGGACAGGGTTTGGCATTTT. Its translation is CASSLRGDRVWHF.

The V gene is TRBV6-6, the J gene TRBJ1-2, with no clear D. V was cut by 4 bases and J by 8 bases, with 8 bases left in between. Germline V CDR1 and CDR2: MNHNY, SVGAGI (reference sequence). The CDR3 extends over 11 amino acids. CDR3: CASSSKGGYTF. The CDR3 DNA follows: TGTGCCAGCAGTTCAAAAGGCGGCTACACCTTC.

J is TRBJ1-5 and V is TRBV4-1; 7 nucleotides line up with TRBD1. V was pared by 1 base and J by 3 bases, with 3 bases of the junction left unmatched. Germline assignment: CDR1 MGHRA and CDR2 YSYEKL. The CDR3 extends over 15 amino acids. CDR3 amino acids: CASSQVGTVNQPQHF. For the CDR3, the DNA is TGCGCCAGCAGCCAAGTTGGGACAGTCAATCAGCCCCAGCATTTT.